This TCR beta chain was captured by sequencing in a study of T cells in Graves' hyperthyroidism and ophthalmopathy. Amplified regions were TCR beta CDR3 sequences from RNA transcripts. The primer set for the first-round RT-PCR of the TCR CDR3 was HTBI. TCRdb independently ran MiXCR on the multiplex PCR reads; one entry per CDR3 protein. The profile shows 600,000 to 850,000 distinct CDR3 sequences, around 20% of them singletons. With 2 bases removed from V and 11 bases from J, the gap between germline ends came to 16 bases. This CDR3 has 13 amino acids. Germline CDR1 GTSNPN, CDR2 SVGIG (reference sequence). Ten or more counts support this clonotype.

The chain employs TRBV30 and TRBJ1-5, with D hard to call. The sequence derives from a woman aged 50 to 65 with Graves' hyperthyroidism that later progressed to Graves' ophthalmopathy. The sample taken for sequencing was blood. Here the CDR3 reads CAWSSRSDTAQHF. DNA of the CDR3: TGTGCCTGGAGTTCTAGGTCGGATACGGCCCAGCATTTT.